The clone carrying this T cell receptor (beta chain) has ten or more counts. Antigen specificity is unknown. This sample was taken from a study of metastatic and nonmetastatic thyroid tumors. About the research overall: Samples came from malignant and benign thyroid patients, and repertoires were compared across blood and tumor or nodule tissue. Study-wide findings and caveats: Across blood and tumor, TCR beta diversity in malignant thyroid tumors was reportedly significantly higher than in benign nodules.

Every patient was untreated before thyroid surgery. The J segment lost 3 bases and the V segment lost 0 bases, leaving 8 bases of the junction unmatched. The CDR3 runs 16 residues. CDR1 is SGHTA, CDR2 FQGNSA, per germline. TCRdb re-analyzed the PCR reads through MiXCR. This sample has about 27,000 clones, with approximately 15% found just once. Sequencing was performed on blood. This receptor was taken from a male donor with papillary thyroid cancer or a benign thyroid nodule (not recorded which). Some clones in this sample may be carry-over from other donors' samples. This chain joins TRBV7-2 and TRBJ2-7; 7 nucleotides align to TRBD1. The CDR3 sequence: CASSLATPGQYYEQYF. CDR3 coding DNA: TGTGCCAGCAGCTTAGCCACACCGGGACAGTACTACGAGCAGTACTTC.